This T cell receptor beta chain was documented in a study of vaccination effects on CD4 cells after COVID-19. Notes on the study in general: Long after vaccination, the clones induced by infection and by vaccine shrank markedly in size. The study had few convalescent patients and no early post-infection timepoints. Researchers report that only 1 of 255 vaccine-induced clones in healthy vaccinees cross-reacted with common cold coronaviruses.

Notes on this clone: The antigen is not known.

Sequencing was preceded by expansion of antigen-specific CD4+ T cells with viral peptide pools in the ViraFEST assay. Following a roughly 10-day culture, CD4+ T cells were purified. Of the BNT162b2 and mRNA-1273 vaccines, participants received two doses of one or the other. Replacing half the medium with IL-2 medium was done on days 3 and 7. The trim removed 5 bases at V and 5 bases at J, leaving 13 bases unmatched. The CDR3 consists of 16 residues. Germline V gene lookup returns CDR1 SNHLY and CDR2 FYNNEI. Clones were sequenced by immunoSEQ multiplex PCR, and TCRdb holds only the in-frame ones, with some missing. The sample contains about 28,000 clones, roughly 80% of which appear only once.

The rearrangement uses TRBV2 and TRBJ2-7; 9 bases fit TRBD1. The source of this sequence is a human donor who received a COVID-19 vaccine. Sequencing was performed on CD4+ T cells from PBMCs cultured with HCoV-NL63 spike peptides, taken after COVID-19 vaccination. CDR3 bases: TGTGCCAGCAGTCCAACGCCCGGGACAGGGCACCACGAGCAGTACTTC. Translation: CASSPTPGTGHHEQYF.